What follows are 32 T cell receptor beta chains derived from one specimen sequenced in a study of blood T cells in healthy people across ages. For the second PCR, which ran for 7 to 11 cycles, a sample-barcoded 5' primer and a J-beta primer mix were used. From the 5' RACE reads, TCRdb called clonotypes with MiXCR, one entry per CDR3 protein. The sample yields 1.8 million or so distinct CDR3 sequences, approximately 40% seen once. Sequenced: blood. The receptors stem from a human donor in good health.

The V call is TRBV10-3, the J call TRBJ1-4, with a possible D match to TRBD1 (5 bases). Trimming cost V 7 bases and J 6 bases, with 15 bases left between them. CDR1 is ENHRY, CDR2 SYGVKD, per germline. There are 14 residues in the CDR3. The CDR3 loop reads CAINSPGGDEKLFF. The CDR3 DNA is TGTGCCATCAACAGCCCGGGGGGAGATGAAAAACTGTTTTTT.

This clonotype was seen only a few times. The chain has TRBV3-1 and TRBJ1-2, with TRBD1 identical over 9 bases. J lost 7 bases, V lost 0 bases, and 6 bases had no gene match. The germline gives CDR1 LGHDT, CDR2 YNNKEL (reference sequence). This CDR3 contains 15 residues. In DNA form, the CDR3 reads TGTGCCAGCAGCCAAGATTGGGGACAGGGAGGTGGCTACACCTTC. It specifies CASSQDWGQGGGYTF.

The rearrangement links TRBV5-1 to TRBJ2-1; TRBD2 aligns across 12 bases. The ends lost 4 bases at V and 8 bases at J; junction bases unmatched: 16. Looked up from germline, CDR1 is SGHRS and CDR2 is YFSETQ. CDR3 length: 18 amino acids. The CDR3 nucleotides are TGCGCCAGCAGCCTGACTAGCGGGGGCTCTCTGGGGGACGATGAGCAGTTCTTC. Residues: CASSLTSGGSLGDDEQFF. The whole variable domain, filled in from reference TRBV5-1 and TRBJ2-1, reads KAGVTQTPRYLIKTRGQQVTLSCSPISGHRSVSWYQQTPGQGLQFLFEYFSETQRNKGNFPGRFSGRQFSNSRSEMNVSTLELGDSALYLCASSLTSGGSLGDDEQFFGPGTRLTVL.

J is TRBJ1-4 and V is TRBV11-3, with a possible D match to TRBD1 (5 bases). Looked up from germline, CDR1 is SGHNT and CDR2 is YENEEA. Trimming stripped 2 bases from V and 3 bases from J, with 22 bases between. The CDR3 is made up of 19 amino acids. In DNA form, the CDR3 reads TGTGCCAGCAGCTTATTGGAGACGGGGGGACCGGGGGCTAATGAAAAACTGTTTTTT. Amino acids: CASSLLETGGPGANEKLFF. The variable domain in full, completed from reference TRBV11-3 and TRBJ1-4, reads EAGVVQSPRYKIIEKKQPVAFWCNPISGHNTLYWYLQNLGQGPELLIRYENEEAVDDSQLPKDRFSAERLKGVDSTLKIQPAELGDSAVYLCASSLLETGGPGANEKLFFGSGTQLSVL.

The chain has TRBV6-2 or TRBV6-3 and TRBJ2-1, with TRBD1 matching over 8 bases. This CDR3 contains 15 residues. Germline V gene sequence: CDR1 MNHEY, CDR2 SVGEGT. V lost 2 bases and J lost 7; bases outside the gene matches: 7. For the CDR3, the DNA is TGTGCCAGCAGTTACCGGAACAGGGGGTTTAATGAGCAGTTCTTC. Residues: CASSYRNRGFNEQFF.

The chain carries TRBV4-1 and TRBJ2-7; the match to TRBD2 covers 9 bases. V was clipped by 0 bases and J by 6 bases; unmatched bases: 3. Germline V CDR1 and CDR2: MGHRA, YSYEKL. This CDR3 spans 14 amino acids. CDR3 residues: CASSQDAGGLEQYF. The CDR3 region has the DNA TGCGCCAGCAGCCAAGATGCGGGGGGGCTCGAGCAGTACTTC.

This clonotype has only a few counts. The rearrangement joins TRBV12-3 or TRBV12-4 to TRBJ1-4; TRBD1 is a possible D gene (5 bases). This CDR3 has 15 residues. V was cut by 6 bases and J by 8 bases, with 19 bases left in between. The chain's CDR3 is CASRPTGPSEEKLFF. CDR3 coding DNA: TGTGCCAGCAGACCTACAGGACCCAGCGAGGAAAAACTGTTTTTT.

This clonotype was found a few times. The J gene is TRBJ1-2, the V gene TRBV15; tentatively, D is TRBD1 (5 bases). Per the germline V gene, CDR1 is LNHNV and CDR2 is YYDKDF (reference sequence). Trimming cost V 0 bases and J 4 bases, with 15 bases left between them. This CDR3 has 16 amino acids. The CDR3 protein is CATSRDGRAGRYGYTF. The CDR3 nucleotides read TGTGCCACCAGCAGAGATGGTCGGGCAGGGCGCTATGGCTACACCTTC.

This clonotype was observed a handful of times. The genes are TRBV6-2 or TRBV6-3 and TRBJ1-5; weak D call: TRBD1 (6 bases). Germline values: CDR1 MNHEY, CDR2 SVGEGT. This CDR3 contains 16 residues. The V gene lost 2 bases and the J gene lost 3 bases, with 14 bases spanning the gap. This CDR3 is CASSYLSGQNNQPQHF. CDR3 in DNA: TGTGCCAGCAGTTACCTATCCGGACAGAACAATCAGCCCCAGCATTTT.

This chain connects TRBV7-3 to TRBJ2-5, with D unclear. V dropped 5 bases and J dropped 5 bases, with 12 bases sitting between them. Germline V CDR1 and CDR2: SGHTA, FQGTGA. The CDR3 is made up of 13 amino acids. The CDR3 sequence is CASSPPCFETQYF. DNA for the CDR3: TGTGCCAGCAGCCCACCTTGCTTCGAGACCCAGTACTTC.

This clonotype has only a few counts. The V and J genes are TRBV6-6 and TRBJ1-5; unclear D gene. The CDR3 is made up of 11 amino acids. CDR1 is MNHNY, CDR2 SVGAGI, per germline (reference sequence). The V end was cut by 4 bases, the J end by 9 bases, with 7 bases between. CDR3 bases: TGTGCCAGCAGTTCTGCTGGGCCCCAGCATTTT. It encodes CASSSAGPQHF.

V is TRBV24-1 and J is TRBJ2-5; perhaps D is TRBD1 or TRBD2 (5 bases each). The CDR3 sequence is 16 residues long. The V gene's germline CDR1 is KGHDR and CDR2 SFDVKD. V lost 1 base and J lost 2, with 13 bases in between. This CDR3 is CATSDFGNGAQETQYF. In DNA form, the CDR3 reads TGTGCCACCAGTGATTTTGGTAACGGGGCTCAAGAGACCCAGTACTTC.

The chain recombines TRBV4-1 with TRBJ1-5, with D perhaps matching TRBD1 (5 bases). V lost 3 bases to trimming and J lost 3 bases, with 12 bases between them. Germline V lookup: CDR1 MGHRA, CDR2 YSYEKL. The CDR3 sequence is 15 residues long. The CDR3 is CASSHEGRINQPQHF. In DNA, the CDR3 is TGCGCCAGCAGCCATGAGGGACGGATCAATCAGCCCCAGCATTTT.

The count of this clonotype is one. The V and J genes are TRBV6-1 and TRBJ1-2; tentative D call: TRBD1 (5 bases). The V gene's germline CDR1 is MNHNS and CDR2 SASEGT. The CDR3 covers 16 residues. With 4 bases removed from V and 4 bases from J, the gap between germline ends came to 19 bases. CDR3 region: CASSGAGPRDGYGYTF. In DNA, the CDR3 is TGTGCCAGCAGTGGAGCGGGACCGCGAGATGGCTATGGCTACACCTTC.

The chain carries TRBV2 and TRBJ2-4; D is perhaps TRBD2 (5 bases). This CDR3 has 15 amino acids. V was trimmed by 0 bases and J by 5 bases, leaving 11 bases between them. Germline assignment: CDR1 SNHLY and CDR2 FYNNEI. The CDR3 sequence is CASSEAGGLENIQYF. The CDR3 bases are TGTGCCAGCAGTGAAGCGGGCGGGCTGGAAAACATTCAGTACTTC.

V and J are TRBV12-3 or TRBV12-4 and TRBJ1-2; tentatively, D is TRBD1 (5 bases). Trimming pared 4 bases from V and 4 bases from J, leaving 16 bases between. The CDR3 spans 15 residues. The CDR3 nucleotides are TGTGCCAGCAGTTCTCCCCGAGACAGCGTCTATGGCTACACCTTC. This gives the protein CASSSPRDSVYGYTF.

In this sample, this clonotype turned up a few times. V gene TRBV20-1 combines with J gene TRBJ2-1; 8 nucleotides match TRBD2. The CDR3 length is 14 residues. Germline V lookup: CDR1 DFQATT, CDR2 SNEGSKA (reference sequence). The ends lost 3 bases at V and 6 bases at J; junction bases unmatched: 7. The CDR3 sequence is CSASGRGGFNEQFF. CDR3 bases: TGCAGTGCTAGCGGTCGGGGGGGCTTCAATGAGCAGTTCTTC.

The chain combines TRBV7-9 with TRBJ2-1, with 11 bases lining up with TRBD2. Germline V gene lookup returns CDR1 SEHNR and CDR2 FQNEAQ (reference sequence). The CDR3 consists of 16 residues. Trimming at V came to 6 bases and at J to 4 bases, leaving 8 bases not matched to a gene. The CDR3 DNA is TGTGCCAGCAGTTCCTCCGGGACTAGCGGTTACAATGAGCAGTTCTTC. Its translation: CASSSSGTSGYNEQFF.

Comment on this clonotype: One end of the junction varies from germline; a read error may be responsible. The V gene is TRBV9, the J gene TRBJ1-2; D ambiguous. CDR1 SGDLS and CDR2 YYNGEE come from the germline V gene. This CDR3 is built from 14 residues. CDR3 residues: CASSADIRDYGYIF. DNA of the CDR3: TGTGCCAGCAGCGCCGACATTAGAGACTATGGCTACATCTTC.

This clonotype was recorded a few times. The CDR3 bases are TGTGCCAGCAGCTCAGGACAGGGGGCAGGGACCGAGCAGTTCTTC. Protein sequence: CASSSGQGAGTEQFF. The chain combines TRBV7-7 with TRBJ2-1; TRBD1 aligns across 11 bases. Germline CDR1 reads SSHAT; CDR2 reads FNYEAQ (reference sequence). This CDR3 has 15 amino acids. The trim removed 4 bases at V and 10 bases at J, leaving 9 bases unmatched.

The rearrangement uses TRBV7-9 and TRBJ2-5; no firm D call. The J call may be wrong; the DNA end is better matched by TRBJ2-7. Germline assignment: CDR1 SEHNR and CDR2 FQNEAQ (reference sequence). CDR3 length equals 12 residues. The CDR3 bases are TGTGCCAGCAGCTACTCCGACCACGAGCAGTACTTC. It yields the protein CASSYSDHEQYF.

This clonotype was seen a few times. The chain uses TRBV7-8 and TRBJ2-5, with a tentative D call TRBD2 (5 bases). The CDR3 length is 14 residues. V was clipped by 3 bases and J by 3 bases, with 11 bases between them. Germline CDR1 is SGHVS and CDR2 is FQNEAQ. The CDR3 DNA reads TGTGCCAGCAGCTTCCGGGGTTGGGAAGAGACCCAGTACTTC. Translating it yields CASSFRGWEETQYF.

The CDR3 sequence: CASSLVGHKCDSGANVLTF. CDR3 nucleotides: TGTGCCAGCAGCTTGGTAGGACACAAGTGTGATTCTGGGGCCAACGTCCTGACTTTC. The chain links TRBV5-5 to TRBJ2-6; perhaps TRBD1 as D (5 bases). From germline, CDR1 is SGHKS and CDR2 YYEKEE (reference sequence). Deletions cut 0 bases from V and 1 base from J, with 17 bases between. The CDR3 covers 19 residues.

V usage is TRBV20-1 and J usage is TRBJ1-4; D may be TRBD1 (5 bases). Germline V gene lookup returns CDR1 DFQATT and CDR2 SNEGSKA (reference sequence). Deletions cut 3 bases from V and 6 bases from J, with 17 bases between. The CDR3 covers 15 residues. The CDR3 protein is CSARSRGGNHEKLFF. CDR3 bases: TGCAGTGCTAGGTCGAGGGGCGGCAACCATGAAAAACTGTTTTTT.

The chain links TRBV9 to TRBJ1-5, with 11 bases aligning to TRBD1. The CDR3 spans 15 residues. Trimming cost V 0 bases and J 5 bases; bases outside gene matches: 1. Looked up from germline, CDR1 is SGDLS and CDR2 is YYNGEE. The CDR3 bases are TGTGCCAGCAGCGTAGGGACAGGGGGCTATCAGCCCCAGCATTTT. Translation: CASSVGTGGYQPQHF.

The rearrangement uses TRBV10-3 and TRBJ2-1; the match to TRBD2 covers 8 bases. From germline, CDR1 is ENHRY and CDR2 SYGVKD. The CDR3 sequence is 16 residues long. V lost 5 bases to trimming and J lost 8 bases; unmatched junction nucleotides: 14. The CDR3 is CAISPDGGARRDEQFF. The CDR3 nucleotides are TGTGCCATCAGTCCCGACGGGGGGGCCAGACGCGATGAGCAGTTCTTC.

This sequence joins TRBV7-3 and TRBJ2-5; TRBD2 matches at 8 bases. The CDR3 loop spans 13 amino acids. The trim removed 3 bases at V and 5 bases at J, leaving 2 bases unmatched. In germline, CDR1 is SGHTA, CDR2 FQGTGA. The CDR3 protein is CASSFQRGETQYF. DNA of the CDR3: TGTGCCAGCAGCTTCCAGCGGGGGGAGACCCAGTACTTC. The complete variable domain, with remaining parts taken from reference TRBV7-3 and TRBJ2-5, reads GAGVSQTPSNKVTEKGKYVELRCDPISGHTALYWYRQSLGQGPEFLIYFQGTGAADDSGLPNDRFFAVRPEGSVSTLKIQRTERGDSAVYLCASSFQRGETQYFGPGTRLLVL.

In its sample, this clonotype was seen once. Here the CDR3 reads CASSVGRNPVAEAFF. The CDR3 bases are TGTGCCAGCAGCGTAGGTCGAAATCCCGTCGCTGAAGCTTTCTTT. The chain has TRBV9 and TRBJ1-1; D uncertain. In germline, CDR1 is SGDLS, CDR2 YYNGEE. This CDR3 comprises 15 residues. V shed 0 bases and J shed 6 bases, with 15 bases lying between them.

In its sample, this clonotype was seen a few times. The chain combines TRBV24-1 with TRBJ1-2, with D unclear. CDR1 is KGHDR, CDR2 SFDVKD, per germline. The CDR3 extends over 12 amino acids. Between the trimmed V and J ends, which lost 4 bases and 2 bases, there was a span of 4 bases. The CDR3 here is CATSDPNYGYTF. For the CDR3, the DNA is TGTGCCACCAGTGACCCCAACTATGGCTACACCTTC.

This clonotype came up once. One junction end does not reproduce the germline sequence, and a read error may be involved. CDR3 protein: CASSPNPGNYGYTF. DNA for the CDR3: TGCGCCAGCTCACCAAATCCGGGGAACTATGGCTACACCTTC. This rearrangement joins TRBV18 to TRBJ1-2; D gene uncertain. The CDR3 extends over 14 amino acids. Germline-derived CDR1 and CDR2 are KGHSH and LQKENI.

The chain carries TRBV12-3 or TRBV12-4 and TRBJ2-3; D is uncertain. With 6 bases removed from V and 4 bases from J, the gap between germline ends came to 11 bases. This CDR3 is built from 13 residues. CDR3 DNA: TGTGCCAGCAGGGGCCAATTTGCAGATACGCAGTATTTT. It specifies CASRGQFADTQYF.

This clonotype was detected a few times. The rearrangement joins TRBV5-1 to TRBJ2-7, with D perhaps given as TRBD1 or TRBD2 (7 bases each). Trimming removed 4 bases at V and 0 bases at J, with 23 bases between. The CDR3 length is 18 residues. Germline V CDR1 and CDR2: SGHRS, YFSETQ. In nucleotides, the CDR3 is TGCGCCAGCAGCATGCGGACAGGAGCTGGCGGGAGCTCCTACGAGCAGTACTTC. Translating it yields CASSMRTGAGGSSYEQYF.